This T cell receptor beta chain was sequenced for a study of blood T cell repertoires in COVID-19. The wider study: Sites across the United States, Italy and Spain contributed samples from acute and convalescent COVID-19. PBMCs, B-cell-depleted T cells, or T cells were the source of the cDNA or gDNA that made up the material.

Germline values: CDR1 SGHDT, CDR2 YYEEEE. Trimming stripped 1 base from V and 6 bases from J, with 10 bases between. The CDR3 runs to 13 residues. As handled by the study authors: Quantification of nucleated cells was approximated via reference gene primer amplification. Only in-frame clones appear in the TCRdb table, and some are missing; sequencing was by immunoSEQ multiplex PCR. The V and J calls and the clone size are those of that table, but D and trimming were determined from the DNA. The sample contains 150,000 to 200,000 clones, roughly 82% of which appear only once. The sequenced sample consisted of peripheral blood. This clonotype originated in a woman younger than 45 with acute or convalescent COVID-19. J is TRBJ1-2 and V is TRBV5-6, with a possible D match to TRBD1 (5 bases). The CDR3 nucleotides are TGTGCCAGCAGCTTGACAGGCGTCGATGGCTACACCTTC. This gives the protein CASSLTGVDGYTF. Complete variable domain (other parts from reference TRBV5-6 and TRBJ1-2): DAGVTQSPTHLIKTRGQQVTLRCSPKSGHDTVSWYQQALGQGPQFIFQYYEEEERQRGNFPDRFSGHQFPNYSSELNVNALLLGDSALYLCASSLTGVDGYTFGSGTRLTVV.